These T cell receptor beta chains were read from a single sample in a study of T cells after yellow fever vaccination. TCRdb analysed the 5' RACE reads with MiXCR anew, one entry per CDR3 protein. The top ten hold over 14% of the sample, which has about 360,000 distinct CDR3 sequences, under 7.5% seen once. The source was PBMCs, collected 5 days after the yellow fever booster vaccination. The receptor source for this set is a man aged 30-40 years who received the YFV17D yellow fever vaccine. Each CDR3 is given with its conserved first and last residue. The D gene is left open where the match is weak. A row's size may be missing; if present it is once, few, many or a size class.

D gene,clone size,V gene,CDR3 length,J gene,CDR3 protein,CDR3 DNA
TRBD1,-,TRBV29-1,12,TRBJ1-2,CSTRQGSYGYTF,TGCAGCACAAGACAGGGTTCTTATGGCTACACCTTC
TRBD2,many,TRBV4-2,14,TRBJ2-5,CASSQERTRETQYF,TGTGCCAGCAGCCAAGAAAGGACTAGGGAGACCCAGTACTTC
-,many,TRBV5-1,13,TRBJ2-1,CASSLGSQFEQFF,TGCGCCAGCAGCTTGGGTAGCCAGTTTGAGCAGTTCTTC
-,few,TRBV20-1,14,TRBJ2-1,CSAMRDEGLYEQFF,TGCAGTGCCATGCGGGACGAAGGCCTTTATGAGCAGTTCTTC
-,few,TRBV5-6,14,TRBJ2-7,CASSLDRTPYEQYF,TGTGCCAGCAGCCTCGACAGGACCCCCTACGAGCAGTACTTC
-,many,TRBV7-8,16,TRBJ2-3,CASSFQYLPTPDTQYF,TGTGCCAGCAGCTTCCAGTACTTACCTACCCCAGATACGCAGTATTTT
-,few,TRBV29-1,11,TRBJ1-1,CSVGGRGEAFF,TGCAGCGTTGGGGGGCGTGGTGAAGCTTTCTTT
-,few,TRBV6-5,16,TRBJ2-7,CASSYTFVQGLYEQYF,TGTGCCAGCAGTTACACCTTTGTCCAGGGTCTCTACGAGCAGTACTTC
-,-,TRBV6-5,15,TRBJ2-1,CASRLGASGYNEQFF,TGTGCCAGCCGTTTGGGGGCTAGCGGTTACAATGAGCAGTTCTTC
-,few,TRBV7-9,16,TRBJ2-1,CATPKAGLSSYNEQFF,TGTGCCACCCCAAAAGCGGGTTTAAGCTCCTACAATGAGCAGTTCTTC